The 17 T cell receptor beta chains below all came from one sample that was sequenced in a study of OX40 agonist ivuxolimab in advanced cancers. The library was built by means of the immunoSEQ multiplex PCR assay. TCRdb limited this immuneACCESS table to in-frame rearrangements with V and J called. A share of clones is missing; checked studies link under half to unresolved V genes, and the rest is unexplained. The sample includes around 60,000 clones, with roughly 80% observed a single time. The top ten clones comprise approximately 2% of the sample. The starting material was CD4+ or CD8+ T cells sorted from blood, obtained in a trial of the OX40 agonist ivuxolimab. These receptors came from an adult with an advanced solid tumor such as melanoma, head and neck, liver or kidney cancer.

The chain is built from TRBV18 and TRBJ2-6; TRBD2 is a possible D gene (6 bases). The V end was cut by 3 bases, the J end by 0 bases, with 12 bases between. The CDR3 is 17 amino acids. Germline V gene sequence: CDR1 KGHSH, CDR2 LQKENI. Written as DNA, the CDR3 is TGTGCCAGCTCACCGGCGGGACGAAACTCTGGGGCCAACGTCCTGACTTTC. This encodes CASSPAGRNSGANVLTF. The full variable domain, with the rest looked up from reference TRBV18 and TRBJ2-6, is NAGVMQNPRHLVRRRGQEARLRCSPMKGHSHVYWYRQLPEEGLKFMVYLQKENIIDESGMPKERFSAEFPKEGPSILRIQQVVRGDSAAYFCASSPAGRNSGANVLTFGAGSRLTVL.

The rearrangement uses TRBV6-5 and TRBJ2-2; D is unclear. CDR3 size: 15 residues. Deletions cut 0 bases from V and 6 bases from J, with 11 bases between. Germline CDR1 is MNHEY and CDR2 is SVGAGI. The CDR3 region is CASSYSPPGPGELFF. The CDR3, as DNA: TGTGCCAGCAGTTACTCCCCGCCAGGACCCGGGGAGCTGTTTTTT.

This chain uses TRBV6-5 with TRBJ2-1; no clear D gene. V lost 0 bases to trimming and J lost 10 bases, with 10 bases between them. Germline V gene data show CDR1 as MNHEY and CDR2 as SVGAGI. CDR3 length: 13 residues. For the CDR3, the DNA is TGTGCCAGCAGTTACTCCTCGAATTTGGAGCAGTTCTTC. Residues: CASSYSSNLEQFF.

The CDR3 loop reads CASSSNPQGRVDEQFF. The CDR3 bases are TGTGCCAGCAGTTCAAATCCCCAAGGGCGGGTCGATGAGCAGTTCTTC. This rearrangement joins TRBV11-3 to TRBJ2-1, with a weak D call TRBD2 (5 bases). Trimming pared 6 bases from V and 8 bases from J, leaving 23 bases between. Germline lookup yields CDR1 SGHNT and CDR2 YENEEA. This CDR3 spans 16 amino acids.

The chain employs TRBV18 and TRBJ1-1; D is possibly TRBD1 (6 bases). There are 14 residues in the CDR3. Germline loops: CDR1 KGHSH, CDR2 LQKENI. V was trimmed by 10 bases and J by 3 bases, leaving 18 bases between them. In nucleotides, the CDR3 is TGTGCCACGCTCACGGGGGCCGGGGACACTGAAGCTTTCTTT. This translates into CATLTGAGDTEAFF. The full variable domain, with the rest looked up from reference TRBV18 and TRBJ1-1, is NAGVMQNPRHLVRRRGQEARLRCSPMKGHSHVYWYRQLPEEGLKFMVYLQKENIIDESGMPKERFSAEFPKEGPSILRIQQVVRGDSAAYFCATLTGAGDTEAFFGQGTRLTVV.

The chain recombines TRBV30 with TRBJ1-1; D gene ambiguous. Looked up from germline, CDR1 is GTSNPN and CDR2 is SVGIG (reference sequence). V shed 4 bases and J shed 1 base, with 16 bases lying between them. The length of the CDR3 is 15 residues. The CDR3 protein is CAWISGTEANTEAFF. In nucleotides, the CDR3 is TGTGCCTGGATATCCGGCACAGAAGCGAACACTGAAGCTTTCTTT.

The chain links TRBV7-6 to TRBJ2-1; D might be TRBD2 (6 bases). Trimming removed 4 bases from V and 0 bases from J, with 13 bases in between. The germline V gene has CDR1 SGHVS and CDR2 FNYEAQ. The CDR3 is 16 amino acids. This CDR3 reads CASSSLAYGSYNEQFF. DNA of the CDR3: TGTGCCAGCAGCTCCCTAGCGTACGGCTCCTACAATGAGCAGTTCTTC.

V gene TRBV6-4 combines with J gene TRBJ2-7; 9 bases are shared with TRBD2. This CDR3 has 15 amino acids. Germline trimming cut 3 bases from V and 5 bases from J; bases unmatched to any gene: 8. Germline V gives CDR1 MRHNA, CDR2 SNTAGT. The CDR3 spells CASSERREGRDEQYV. DNA for the CDR3: TGTGCCAGCAGTGAGAGGCGGGAGGGGAGGGACGAGCAGTACGTC.

J is TRBJ1-5 and V is TRBV19; D may be TRBD1 (5 bases). Trimming removed 7 bases from V and 1 base from J, with 11 bases in between. Germline V gene data show CDR1 as LNHDA and CDR2 as SQIVND (reference sequence). The CDR3 is 14 amino acids. CDR3 protein: CASTWRDSNQPQHF. Here the CDR3 DNA reads TGTGCCAGTACCTGGCGGGACAGCAATCAGCCCCAGCATTTT.

This clone was counted only a few times. This chain connects TRBV29-1 to TRBJ1-3; D is uncertain. Germline CDR1 and CDR2: SQVTM and ANQGSEA. V shed 4 bases and J shed 0 bases, with 7 bases lying between them. The length of the CDR3 is 13 residues. The CDR3 DNA reads TGCAGCGTTGGGCAGGTCTCTGGAAACACCATATATTTT. Amino acid sequence: CSVGQVSGNTIYF.

This rearrangement joins TRBV5-4 to TRBJ2-2; D may correspond to TRBD1 or TRBD2 (6 bases each). This CDR3 region has 14 residues. Germline V gene lookup returns CDR1 SGHNT and CDR2 YYREEE (reference sequence). Deletions cut 10 bases from V and 0 bases from J, with 13 bases between. The CDR3 loop is CAAGTPPNTGELFF. In DNA, the CDR3 is TGTGCCGCGGGGACACCTCCGAACACCGGGGAGCTGTTTTTT.

This chain connects TRBV11-2 to TRBJ1-1; D might be TRBD1 (6 bases). Trimming cost V 0 bases and J 5 bases, with 13 bases left between them. The CDR3 totals 15 residues. From germline, CDR1 is SGHAT and CDR2 FQNNGV. This CDR3 reads CASSLEGGLGTEAFF. The CDR3 DNA is TGTGCCAGCAGCTTAGAAGGGGGGTTAGGAACTGAAGCTTTCTTT.

The rearrangement uses TRBV7-9 and TRBJ2-3, with D unclear. Per the germline V gene, CDR1 is SEHNR and CDR2 is FQNEAQ (reference sequence). V was cut by 5 bases and J by 6 bases, with 12 bases left in between. The CDR3 consists of 13 residues. CDR3 protein: CASSLWVTDTQYF. CDR3 DNA: TGTGCCAGCAGCCTTTGGGTAACGGATACGCAGTATTTT. The whole variable domain, filled in from reference TRBV7-9 and TRBJ2-3, reads DTGVSQNPRHKITKRGQNVTFRCDPISEHNRLYWYRQTLGQGPEFLTYFQNEAQLEKSRLLSDRFSAERPKGSFSTLEIQRTEQGDSAMYLCASSLWVTDTQYFGPGTRLTVL.

The chain employs TRBV18 and TRBJ2-3; 11 bases map to TRBD1. The CDR3 runs to 14 residues. Germline V lookup: CDR1 KGHSH, CDR2 LQKENI. The V gene end was trimmed by 4 bases and the J gene end by 6 bases; junction bases not matched to a gene: 3. CDR3: CASSHRDRGDTQYF. In DNA form, the CDR3 reads TGTGCCAGCTCACACCGGGACAGGGGGGATACGCAGTATTTT.

The CDR3 reads CASSLGLGGDEQYF. The DNA of the CDR3 is TGCGCCAGCAGCTTGGGGCTAGGGGGGGACGAGCAGTACTTC. This chain connects TRBV5-1 to TRBJ2-7, with D perhaps matching TRBD2 (7 bases). Per the germline V gene, CDR1 is SGHRS and CDR2 is YFSETQ. The CDR3 loop spans 14 amino acids. Trimming took off 0 bases at V and 5 bases at J, with 12 bases between the two ends.

This clone was detected once. The CDR3 DNA reads TGTGCCAGCAGCCAGACAGTTGACAATGAGCAGTTCTTC. Protein product: CASSQTVDNEQFF. V and J are TRBV7-3 and TRBJ2-1, with D tentatively TRBD1 (5 bases). Trimming took off 5 bases at V and 5 bases at J, with 10 bases between the two ends. The CDR3 has 13 residues. Germline values: CDR1 SGHTA, CDR2 FQGTGA.

The chain is built from TRBV30 and TRBJ1-2, with D tentatively TRBD1 (5 bases). The CDR3 covers 12 residues. Trimming took 3 bases from V and 2 from J, leaving 7 bases between them. Per the germline V gene, CDR1 is GTSNPN and CDR2 is SVGIG (reference sequence). CDR3 DNA: TGTGCCTGGAGCAGGGTAAACTATGGCTACACCTTC. Protein sequence: CAWSRVNYGYTF.